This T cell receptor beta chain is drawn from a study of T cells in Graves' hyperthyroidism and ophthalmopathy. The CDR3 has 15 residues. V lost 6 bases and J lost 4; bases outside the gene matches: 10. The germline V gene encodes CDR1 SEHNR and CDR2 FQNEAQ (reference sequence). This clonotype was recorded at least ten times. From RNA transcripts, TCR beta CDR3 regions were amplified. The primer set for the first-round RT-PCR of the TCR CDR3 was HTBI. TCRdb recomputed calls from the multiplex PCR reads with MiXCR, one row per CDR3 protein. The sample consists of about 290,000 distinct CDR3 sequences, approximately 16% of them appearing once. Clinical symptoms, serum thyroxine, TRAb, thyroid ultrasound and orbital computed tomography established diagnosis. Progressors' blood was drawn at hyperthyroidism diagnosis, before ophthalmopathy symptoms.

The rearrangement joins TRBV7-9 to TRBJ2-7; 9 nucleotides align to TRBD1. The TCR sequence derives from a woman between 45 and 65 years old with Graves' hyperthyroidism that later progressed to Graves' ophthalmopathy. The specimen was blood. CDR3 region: CASSPPGQGRYEQYF. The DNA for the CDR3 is TGTGCCAGCAGTCCGCCGGGACAGGGCAGGTACGAGCAGTACTTC.